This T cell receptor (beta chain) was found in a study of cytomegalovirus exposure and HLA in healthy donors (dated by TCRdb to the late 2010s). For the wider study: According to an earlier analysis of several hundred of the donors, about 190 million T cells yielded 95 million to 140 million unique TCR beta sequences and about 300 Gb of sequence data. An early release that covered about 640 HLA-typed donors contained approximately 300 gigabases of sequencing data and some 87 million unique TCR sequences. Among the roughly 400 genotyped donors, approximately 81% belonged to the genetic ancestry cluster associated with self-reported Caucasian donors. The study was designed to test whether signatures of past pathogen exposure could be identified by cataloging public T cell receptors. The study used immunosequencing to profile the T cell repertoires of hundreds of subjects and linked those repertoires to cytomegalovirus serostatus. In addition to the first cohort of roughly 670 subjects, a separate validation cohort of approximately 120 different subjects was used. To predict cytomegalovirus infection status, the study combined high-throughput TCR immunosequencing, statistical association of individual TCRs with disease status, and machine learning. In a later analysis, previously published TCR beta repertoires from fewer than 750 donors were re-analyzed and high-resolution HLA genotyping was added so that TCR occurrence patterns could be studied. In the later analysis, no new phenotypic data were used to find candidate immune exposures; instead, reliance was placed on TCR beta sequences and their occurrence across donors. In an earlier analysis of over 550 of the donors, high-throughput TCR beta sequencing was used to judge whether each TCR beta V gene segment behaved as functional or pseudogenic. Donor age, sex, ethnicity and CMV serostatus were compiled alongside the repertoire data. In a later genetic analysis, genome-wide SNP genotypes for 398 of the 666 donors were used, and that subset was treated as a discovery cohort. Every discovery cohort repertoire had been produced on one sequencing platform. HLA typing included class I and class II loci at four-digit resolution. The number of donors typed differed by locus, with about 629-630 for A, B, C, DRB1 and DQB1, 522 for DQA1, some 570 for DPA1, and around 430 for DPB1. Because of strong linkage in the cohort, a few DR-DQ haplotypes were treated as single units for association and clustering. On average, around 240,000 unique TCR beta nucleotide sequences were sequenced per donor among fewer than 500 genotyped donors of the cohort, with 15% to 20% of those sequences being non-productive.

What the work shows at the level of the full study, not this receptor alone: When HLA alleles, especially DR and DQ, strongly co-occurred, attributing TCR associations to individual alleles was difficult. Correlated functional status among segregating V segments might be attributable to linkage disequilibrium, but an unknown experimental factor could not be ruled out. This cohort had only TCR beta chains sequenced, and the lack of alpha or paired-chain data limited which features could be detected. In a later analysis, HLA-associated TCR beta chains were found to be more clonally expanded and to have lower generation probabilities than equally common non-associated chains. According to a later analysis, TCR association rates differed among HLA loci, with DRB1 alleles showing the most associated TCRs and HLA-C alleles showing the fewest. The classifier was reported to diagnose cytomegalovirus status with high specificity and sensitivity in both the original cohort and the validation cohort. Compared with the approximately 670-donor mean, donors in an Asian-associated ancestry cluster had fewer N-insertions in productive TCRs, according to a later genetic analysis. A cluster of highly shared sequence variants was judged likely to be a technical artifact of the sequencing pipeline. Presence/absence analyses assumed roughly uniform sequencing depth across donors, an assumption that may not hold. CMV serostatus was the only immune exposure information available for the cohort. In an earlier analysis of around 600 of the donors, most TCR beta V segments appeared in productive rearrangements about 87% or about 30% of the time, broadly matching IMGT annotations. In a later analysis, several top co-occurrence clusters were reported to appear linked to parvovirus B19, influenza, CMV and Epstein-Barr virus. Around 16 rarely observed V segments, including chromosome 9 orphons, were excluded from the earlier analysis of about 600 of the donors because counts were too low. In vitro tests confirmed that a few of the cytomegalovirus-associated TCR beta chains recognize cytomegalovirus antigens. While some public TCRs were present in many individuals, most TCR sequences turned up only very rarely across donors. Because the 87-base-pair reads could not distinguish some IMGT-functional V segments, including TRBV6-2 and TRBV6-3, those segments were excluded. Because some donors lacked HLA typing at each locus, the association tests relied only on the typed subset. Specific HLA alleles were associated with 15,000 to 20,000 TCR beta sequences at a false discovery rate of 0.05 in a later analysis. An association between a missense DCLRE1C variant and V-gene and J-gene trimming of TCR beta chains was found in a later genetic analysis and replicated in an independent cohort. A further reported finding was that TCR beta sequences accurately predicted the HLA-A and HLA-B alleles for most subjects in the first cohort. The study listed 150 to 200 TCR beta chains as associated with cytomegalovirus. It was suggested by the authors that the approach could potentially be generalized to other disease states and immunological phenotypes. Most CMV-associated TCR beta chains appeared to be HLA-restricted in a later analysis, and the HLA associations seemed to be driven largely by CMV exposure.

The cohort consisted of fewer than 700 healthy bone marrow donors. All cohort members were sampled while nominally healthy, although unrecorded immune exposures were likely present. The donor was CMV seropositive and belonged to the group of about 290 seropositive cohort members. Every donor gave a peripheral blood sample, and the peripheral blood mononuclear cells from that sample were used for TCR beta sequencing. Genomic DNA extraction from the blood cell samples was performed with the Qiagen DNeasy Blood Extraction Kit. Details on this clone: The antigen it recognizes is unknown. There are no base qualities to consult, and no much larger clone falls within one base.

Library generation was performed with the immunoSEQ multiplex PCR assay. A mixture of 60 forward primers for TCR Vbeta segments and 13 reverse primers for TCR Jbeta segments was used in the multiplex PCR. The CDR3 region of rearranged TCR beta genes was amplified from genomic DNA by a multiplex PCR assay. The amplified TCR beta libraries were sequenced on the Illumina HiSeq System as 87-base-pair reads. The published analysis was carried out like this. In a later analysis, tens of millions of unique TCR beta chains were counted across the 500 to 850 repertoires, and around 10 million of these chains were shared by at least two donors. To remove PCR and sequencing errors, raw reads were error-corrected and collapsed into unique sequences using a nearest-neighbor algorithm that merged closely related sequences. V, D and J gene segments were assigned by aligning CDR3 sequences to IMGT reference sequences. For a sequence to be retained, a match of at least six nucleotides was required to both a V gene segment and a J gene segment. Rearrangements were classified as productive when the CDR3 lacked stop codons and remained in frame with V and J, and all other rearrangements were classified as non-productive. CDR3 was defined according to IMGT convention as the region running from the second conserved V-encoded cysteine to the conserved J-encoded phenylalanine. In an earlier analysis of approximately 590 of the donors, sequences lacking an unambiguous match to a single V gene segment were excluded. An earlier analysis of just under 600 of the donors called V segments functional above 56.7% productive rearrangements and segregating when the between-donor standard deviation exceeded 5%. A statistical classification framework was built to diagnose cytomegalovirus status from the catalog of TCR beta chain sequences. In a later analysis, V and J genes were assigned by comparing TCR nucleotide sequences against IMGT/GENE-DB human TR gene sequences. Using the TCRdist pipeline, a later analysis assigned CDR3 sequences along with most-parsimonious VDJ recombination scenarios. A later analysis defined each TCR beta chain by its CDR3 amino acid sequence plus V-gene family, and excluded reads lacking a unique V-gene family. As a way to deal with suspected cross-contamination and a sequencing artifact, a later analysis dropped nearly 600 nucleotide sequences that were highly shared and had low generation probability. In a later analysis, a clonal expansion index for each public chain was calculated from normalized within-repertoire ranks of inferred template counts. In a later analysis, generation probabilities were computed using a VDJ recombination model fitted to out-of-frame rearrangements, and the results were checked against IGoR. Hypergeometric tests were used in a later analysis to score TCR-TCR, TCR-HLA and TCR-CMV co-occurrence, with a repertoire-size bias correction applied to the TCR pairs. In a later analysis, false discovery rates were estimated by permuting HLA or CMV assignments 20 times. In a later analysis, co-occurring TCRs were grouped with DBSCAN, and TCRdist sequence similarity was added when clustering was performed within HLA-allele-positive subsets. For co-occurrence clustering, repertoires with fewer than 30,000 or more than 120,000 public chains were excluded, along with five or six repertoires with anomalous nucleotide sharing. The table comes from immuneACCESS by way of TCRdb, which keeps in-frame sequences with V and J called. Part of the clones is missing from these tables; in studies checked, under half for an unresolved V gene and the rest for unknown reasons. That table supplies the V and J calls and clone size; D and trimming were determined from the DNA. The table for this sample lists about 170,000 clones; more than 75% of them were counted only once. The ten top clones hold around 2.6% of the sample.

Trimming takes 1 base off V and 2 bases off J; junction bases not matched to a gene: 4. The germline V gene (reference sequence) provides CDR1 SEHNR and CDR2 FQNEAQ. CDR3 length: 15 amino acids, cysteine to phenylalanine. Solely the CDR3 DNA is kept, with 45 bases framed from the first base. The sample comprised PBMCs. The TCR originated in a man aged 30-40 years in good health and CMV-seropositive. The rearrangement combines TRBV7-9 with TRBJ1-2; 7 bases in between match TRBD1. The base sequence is TGTGCCAGCAGCTTAGAGGGGGCGAGGAACTATGGCTACACCTTC. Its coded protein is CASSLEGARNYGYTF. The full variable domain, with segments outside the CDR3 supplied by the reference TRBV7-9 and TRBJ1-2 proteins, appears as DTGVSQNPRHKITKRGQNVTFRCDPISEHNRLYWYRQTLGQGPEFLTYFQNEAQLEKSRLLSDRFSAERPKGSFSTLEIQRTEQGDSAMYLCASSLEGARNYGYTFGSGTRLTVV.